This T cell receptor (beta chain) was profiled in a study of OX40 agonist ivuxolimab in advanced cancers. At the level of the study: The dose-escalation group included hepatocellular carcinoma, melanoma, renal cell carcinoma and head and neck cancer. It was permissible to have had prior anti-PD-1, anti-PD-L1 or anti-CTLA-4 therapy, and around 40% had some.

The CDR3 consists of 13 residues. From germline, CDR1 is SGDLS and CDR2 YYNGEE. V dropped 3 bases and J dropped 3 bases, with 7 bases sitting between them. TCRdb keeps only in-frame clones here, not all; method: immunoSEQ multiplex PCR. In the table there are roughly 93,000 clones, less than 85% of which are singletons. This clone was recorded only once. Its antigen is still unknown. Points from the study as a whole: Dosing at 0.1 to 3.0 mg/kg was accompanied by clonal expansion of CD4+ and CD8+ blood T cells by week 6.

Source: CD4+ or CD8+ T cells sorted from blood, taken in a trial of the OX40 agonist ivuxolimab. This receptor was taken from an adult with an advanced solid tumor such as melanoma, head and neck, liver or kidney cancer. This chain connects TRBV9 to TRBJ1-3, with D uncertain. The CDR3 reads CASSGDGGNTIYF. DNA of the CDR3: TGTGCCAGCAGCGGAGACGGTGGAAACACCATATATTTT.